This T cell receptor (beta chain) was recovered during a study of CD8 T cells in Susac syndrome. RNA in amounts of roughly 0.5 to 1 ug was reverse transcribed with random hexamers. TCRdb re-called the immunoSEQ multiplex PCR reads through MiXCR, storing one row per CDR3 protein. The data show 130,000 to 150,000 distinct CDR3 sequences, approximately 94% seen once. From germline, CDR1 is DFQATT and CDR2 SNEGSKA (reference sequence). Germline trimming cut 2 bases from V and 7 bases from J; bases unmatched to any gene: 10. The CDR3 runs to 14 residues. In contrast to the negatively isolated CD8+ and CD4+ T cells, TEMRA cells were FACS-enriched.

The gene calls are TRBV20-1 and TRBJ1-1; 7 bases are shared with TRBD1. Sequencing was carried out using CD4+ T cells from PBMCs. The receptor's source is a human donor in good health. The CDR3 bases are TGCAGTGCTAGACTAGGACAGGTGTATGGTGAAGCTTTCTTT. Translated, it gives CSARLGQVYGEAFF.